This T cell receptor (beta chain) was sequenced during a study of PD-1 blockade in classical Hodgkin lymphoma (dated by TCRdb to about 2020). With respect to the entire study: Nivolumab dosing was 3 mg/kg intravenously every 2 weeks, continuing until either disease progression or unacceptable toxicity. A peripheral blood immune signature of response to PD-1 blockade in classical Hodgkin lymphoma was defined using TCR beta sequencing and CyTOF.

Spanning cysteine to phenylalanine, the CDR3 consists of 13 amino acids. Of all the DNA, just the CDR3 is kept, 39 bases in frame from base 1. Relative to germline, V is 1 base shorter and J is 6 bases shorter, with 7 bases between their ends. The germline V gene provides CDR1 SGHRS and CDR2 YFSETQ. Turning to this clone: Its cognate antigen has yet to be identified. Base-call qualities are not available, and no considerably larger clone is one nucleotide away.

Per the publication, the time point label means: cycle 2 day 1 (C2D1) of nivolumab. All trial patients had relapsed after autologous stem cell transplantation, with cohorts A, B and C differing in prior brentuximab vedotin exposure. The trial cohort was composed of some 57 patients with relapsed/refractory classical Hodgkin lymphoma, for whom complete response, partial response or progressive disease was recorded as best overall response. In the multi-cohort phase II CheckMate 205 trial, trial patients received single-agent nivolumab. An independent review committee assessed best overall response by applying the 2007 International Working Group response criteria. Trial PBMCs were collected immediately before nivolumab initiation (C1D1) and during therapy at cycle 2 day 1 and cycle 4 day 1. Peripheral blood was collected in 8 mL Vacutainer Cell Preparation Tubes, from which PBMCs were isolated by centrifugation and then cryopreserved.

Study-level results and caveats: Trial patients with a complete response had baseline diversity similar to that of newly diagnosed patients, while partial responders and progressors had significantly lower diversity. Newly diagnosed patients were reported to have lower baseline TCR diversity than healthy donors, and relapsed/refractory patients were reported to have lower baseline TCR diversity still. By C4D1, a significant rise was seen in CD4+ TCR diversity but not in CD8+ TCR diversity (p=0.0027 vs p=0.16), and the rise was most apparent among complete responders (p=0.02). The study was restricted to a single clinical trial cohort, and the causes of repertoire differences, possibly disease activity or prior therapy, were left undefined. Lower diversity was observed in patients in whom nivolumab was started less than 1 year after ASCT, and these patients were excluded from later analyses so that confounding by immune reconstitution would be avoided.

Genomic DNA was isolated using the Qiagen DNeasy kit from unsorted PBMCs as well as from negatively selected CD4+ and CD8+ fractions. Using primers that anneal to V and J segments, immunoSEQ multiplex PCR amplified the TCR beta CDR3 regions. Amplification bias was minimized using a synthetic immune receptor repertoire, and residual bias was removed computationally after sequencing. The study's own analysis went as follows. Custom Python scripts were used to quantify repertoire diversity as the Shannon entropy index. Unsorted, CD4+ and CD8+ repertoires were analyzed separately, except for combined analyses in which CD4+ and CD8+ sequences were merged in silico. Clonal expansion was defined as a frequency increase of at least 2-fold after treatment compared with C1D1, and clones undetected at baseline were assigned a pseudocount of 0.5. Singleton clones were defined as clones with 0 or 1 copy at C1D1, and non-singleton clones were defined as clones with 2 or more copies. Clones expanded in unsorted samples were assigned a CD4+, CD8+ or unknown annotation through matching of protein sequences in sorted samples from the same patient. Wilcoxon tests on paired samples were used to test changes in diversity from C1D1 to C4D1. In its TCRdb copy, this immuneACCESS table keeps in-frame sequences only and misses some clones. Where compared with another copy, unresolved V genes explain less than half of these, and the others have no known cause. That table gives V, J and clone size, and the DNA gave D and trimming. Across this sample there are roughly 60,000 clones, with around 90% seen only once. The ten largest make up less than 6.5% of the sample.

The rearranged segments are TRBV5-1 and TRBJ2-2; no D gene call is confident. The sample in question was peripheral blood mononuclear cells (PBMCs), obtained before the second cycle of nivolumab. The sequence derives from a human donor with classical Hodgkin lymphoma. The CDR3 reads as follows: CASSLLVSGELFF. The nucleotide sequence reads as follows: TGCGCCAGCAGCTTGCTGGTTTCCGGGGAGCTGTTTTTT.